These T cell receptor beta chains were read from a single sample in a study of low-dose radiotherapy and immunotherapy resistance in tumors. TCRdb re-derived calls from the reads in MiXCR, one entry per CDR3 protein. The sample carries almost 40,000 distinct CDR3 sequences, 25% to 40% recorded once. This specimen consisted of PBMCs, obtained before treatment. Receptors were obtained from a male donor with gallbladder cancer. The CDR3 runs from the conserved cysteine through the conserved F or W. The D gene is left open where the match is weak. Clone size, where shown, is once, few, many, or a class for clones that have expanded.

length	J	size	V	D	CDR3	DNA
14	TRBJ2-1	.	TRBV13	TRBD1	CATGGGDSYNEQFF	TGTGCCACCGGTGGTGGGGACAGCTACAATGAGCAGTTCTTC
15	TRBJ2-2	many	TRBV9	TRBD2	CASTGGGRDTGELFF	TGTGCCAGCACGGGGGGGGGGAGAGACACCGGGGAGCTGTTTTTT
15	TRBJ2-7	.	TRBV27	.	CASSPNLGSPYEQYF	TGTGCCAGCAGCCCAAATCTCGGGTCTCCCTACGAGCAGTACTTC
16	TRBJ1-5	few	TRBV12-3/TRBV12-4	TRBD1	CASSSSQGVGNQPQHF	TGTGCCAGCAGTTCTTCACAGGGGGTAGGCAATCAGCCCCAGCATTTT
12	TRBJ2-7	many	TRBV6-2/TRBV6-3	.	CASSLGLDEQYF	TGTGCCAGCTCCCTTGGGCTGGATGAGCAGTACTTC
13	TRBJ2-7	many	TRBV3-1	TRBD2	CASSSSGVYEQYF	TGTGCCAGCAGTTCTAGCGGGGTATACGAGCAGTACTTC
13	TRBJ2-5	many	TRBV7-2	.	CASSISGGETQYF	TGTGCCAGCAGTATATCAGGGGGGGAGACCCAGTACTTC
12	TRBJ2-7	.	TRBV12-3/TRBV12-4	.	CASSPSGYEQYF	TGTGCCAGCAGCCCCAGTGGGTACGAGCAGTACTTC
14	TRBJ2-5	many	TRBV7-2	.	CASSRAGLGETQYF	TGTGCCAGCAGCCGTGCGGGATTGGGGGAGACCCAGTACTTC
14	TRBJ2-4	many	TRBV20-1	.	CSAKLTGTGNIQYF	TGCAGTGCTAAACTTACAGGGACGGGAAACATTCAGTACTTC
15	TRBJ2-2	.	TRBV13	.	CASRDGVGSPGELFF	TGTGCCAGCAGAGACGGTGTCGGGAGCCCCGGGGAGCTGTTTTTT
17	TRBJ2-3	medium-sized	TRBV28	TRBD1	CASSLRTGTASTDTQYF	TGTGCCAGCAGTTTACGAACCGGGACAGCTAGCACAGATACGCAGTATTTT
17	TRBJ2-2	.	TRBV5-4	.	CASSLDLAGTHTGELFF	TGTGCCAGCAGCCTGGACCTAGCAGGGACCCACACCGGGGAGCTGTTTTTT
13	TRBJ2-6	many	TRBV28	.	CASSLSGANVLTF	TGTGCCAGCAGTTTAAGTGGGGCCAACGTCCTGACTTTC
16	TRBJ1-2	.	TRBV4-3	.	CASSSPGEGPNYGYTF	TGCGCCAGCAGCTCCCCTGGGGAGGGTCCTAACTATGGCTACACCTTC
13	TRBJ1-3	few	TRBV6-2/TRBV6-3	.	CASSEDRVNTIYF	TGTGCCAGCAGTGAAGACCGGGTAAACACCATATATTTT
13	TRBJ2-1	many	TRBV3-1	TRBD2	CASSQDRAGGQFF	TGTGCCAGCAGCCAAGATAGGGCGGGGGGGCAGTTCTTC
19	TRBJ2-2	many	TRBV28	.	CASSPSWFGGGWGAGELFF	TGTGCCAGCAGTCCCTCTTGGTTCGGGGGCGGCTGGGGTGCCGGGGAGCTGTTTTTT
17	TRBJ2-3	few	TRBV7-2	TRBD1	CASSLAPGQGEGDTQYF	TGTGCCAGCAGCTTAGCTCCGGGACAGGGGGAGGGAGATACGCAGTATTTT
15	TRBJ2-2	.	TRBV11-1	TRBD1	CASSGFRGPTGELFF	TGTGCCAGCAGCGGGTTCAGGGGGCCCACCGGGGAGCTGTTTTTT
15	TRBJ1-5	.	TRBV7-9	.	CASSLGAYSNQPQHF	TGTGCCAGCAGCTTAGGTGCATATAGCAATCAGCCCCAGCATTTT
12	TRBJ2-1	many	TRBV29-1	.	CSVDPSQRRQFF	TGCAGCGTTGATCCATCACAGAGGAGGCAGTTCTTC
12	TRBJ1-2	once	TRBV5-4	TRBD1	CASSLDRAVHTF	TGTGCCAGCAGCCTCGACAGGGCGGTCCACACCTTC
16	TRBJ2-2	.	TRBV6-1	.	CASRKARGFNTGELFF	TGTGCCAGCAGAAAAGCTAGGGGGTTTAACACCGGGGAGCTGTTTTTT
15	TRBJ2-2	many	TRBV7-6	TRBD2	CATSRSSGISGELFF	TGTGCCACCTCGCGGTCTAGCGGGATTTCCGGGGAGCTGTTTTTT
18	TRBJ2-1	few	TRBV6-1	TRBD2	CASSEALPGRGGGYEQFF	TGTGCCAGCAGTGAAGCGCTTCCGGGGCGCGGGGGGGGCTATGAGCAGTTCTTC
14	TRBJ1-3	.	TRBV7-2	TRBD1	CASSQQGPGNTIYF	TGTGCCAGCAGCCAACAGGGGCCTGGAAACACCATATATTTT
16	TRBJ2-3	many	TRBV20-1	.	CSARGRGGQGTDTQYF	TGCAGTGCTAGAGGGCGGGGTGGGCAGGGGACAGATACGCAGTATTTT
15	TRBJ2-5	many	TRBV7-2	TRBD2	CASLPLLAGAETQYF	TGTGCCAGCCTGCCCCTACTAGCGGGGGCAGAGACCCAGTACTTC
13	TRBJ2-1	.	TRBV3-1	.	CASSSTMGIGQFF	TGTGCCAGCAGCTCTACCATGGGGATAGGGCAGTTCTTC
15	TRBJ1-5	.	TRBV2	TRBD1	CASSRDSQSNQPQHF	TGTGCCAGCAGTCGGGACAGTCAGAGCAATCAGCCCCAGCATTTT
16	TRBJ1-5	many	TRBV12-3/TRBV12-4	TRBD1	CASSPWSTGVGQPQHF	TGTGCCAGCAGTCCATGGAGTACAGGGGTTGGGCAGCCCCAGCATTTT
16	TRBJ1-6	many	TRBV5-1	TRBD1	CASSFTSGTGTEALHF	TGCGCCAGCAGCTTTACTTCCGGGACAGGCACTGAGGCCCTCCACTTT
12	TRBJ2-7	.	TRBV28	.	CASMGRPREQYF	TGTGCCAGCATGGGCAGGCCCCGGGAGCAGTACTTC
13	TRBJ2-7	.	TRBV9	.	CASSVGQVDEQYF	TGTGCCAGCAGCGTAGGGCAGGTGGACGAGCAGTACTTC
13	TRBJ2-1	many	TRBV30	TRBD1	CARRQGSYNEQFF	TGTGCCCGGAGACAGGGGTCCTACAATGAGCAGTTCTTC
15	TRBJ1-6	many	TRBV28	.	CASSAQGQYNSPLHF	TGTGCCAGCAGTGCGCAAGGACAGTATAATTCACCCCTCCACTTT